This T cell receptor beta chain was obtained from a study of blood T cell repertoires in COVID-19. The protocol was immunoSEQ multiplex PCR, while the TCRdb copy is restricted to in-frame clones and leaves out a portion. The sample includes 350,000 to 450,000 clones, around 92% of them seen just once. CDR1 and CDR2 from the germline V gene are GTSNPN and SVGIG (reference sequence). The V segment lost 2 bases and the J segment 8 bases; nucleotides outside the gene matches: 11. The CDR3 contains 14 residues. The sequenced material came from PBMCs or T cells enriched from blood (not recorded which). This receptor was identified in a woman aged 30 to 39 who had recovered from COVID-19. The J gene is TRBJ1-1, the V gene TRBV30; 7 positions agree with TRBD1. The CDR3: CAWSPLQGSWEAFF. The CDR3 coding sequence is TGTGCCTGGAGTCCTCTACAGGGGTCGTGGGAAGCTTTCTTT.